These 16 T cell receptor beta chains share one sample of origin, sequenced in a study of blood T cell repertoires in COVID-19. Sequenced by immunoSEQ multiplex PCR; TCRdb stores in-frame clones only, minus some. The sample lists fewer than 400,000 clones, approximately 91% seen once, with roughly 5.2% in the top ten. Sequencing was performed on PBMCs or T cells enriched from blood (not recorded which). These receptor sequences come from a man aged 55 to 69 who had recovered from COVID-19.

V is TRBV11-2 and J is TRBJ2-3; D ambiguous. The CDR3 has 12 amino acids. The V end lost 1 base, the J end lost 5 bases, and 4 bases lay between the germline ends. Per germline, CDR1 SGHAT and CDR2 FQNNGV. This chain's CDR3 is CASSLGVDTQYF. DNA of the CDR3: TGTGCCAGCAGCTTAGGAGTAGATACGCAGTATTTT.

This sequence joins TRBV6-5 and TRBJ2-7; no clear D gene. CDR3 size: 15 residues. Per germline, CDR1 MNHEY and CDR2 SVGAGI. Trimming took 6 bases from V and 4 from J, leaving 19 bases between them. CDR3 nucleotides: TGTGCCAGCAGCCGGCAAGGTGGGCAGCCGTACGAGCAGTACTTC. Its protein is CASSRQGGQPYEQYF.

This chain joins TRBV6-2 or TRBV6-3 and TRBJ1-2; 7 bases are shared with TRBD1. This CDR3 has 14 residues. In germline, CDR1 is MNHEY, CDR2 SVGEGT. After removal of 5 bases from V and 4 bases from J, the junction contained 7 bases not matched to a gene. This CDR3 is CASSQDRALYGYTF. In nucleotides, the CDR3 is TGTGCCAGCAGTCAAGACAGGGCACTCTATGGCTACACCTTC.

This chain connects TRBV20-1 to TRBJ2-2, with 9 bases matching TRBD1. Germline V gives CDR1 DFQATT, CDR2 SNEGSKA (reference sequence). The CDR3 has 15 amino acids. The V segment lost 3 bases and the J segment 4 bases; nucleotides outside the gene matches: 6. CDR3: CSASGDRVSTGELFF. The CDR3 nucleotides read TGCAGTGCTAGTGGGGACAGGGTGTCCACCGGGGAGCTGTTTTTT.

This chain connects TRBV5-1 to TRBJ1-2; 12 bases are a match to TRBD1. This CDR3 is 15 amino acids long. V trimming: 3 bases; J trimming: 5 bases; junction bases outside the gene matches: 5. Germline V gene data show CDR1 as SGHRS and CDR2 as YFSETQ. CDR3 loop: CASSWGTGGDYGYTF. In DNA, the CDR3 is TGCGCCAGCAGCTGGGGGACAGGGGGCGATTATGGCTACACCTTC.

The chain uses TRBV5-3 and TRBJ1-4; possible D gene TRBD1, 5 bases. TRBV5-3 is labeled an ORF, and its function is uncertain. The CDR3 sequence is 18 residues long. The ends were cut back, 7 bases at V and 0 bases at J, with 22 bases in the middle. In DNA form, the CDR3 reads TGTGCCAGAGAGTTTGGGCCGGGGGGAGCCTCAACTAATGAAAAACTGTTTTTT. This encodes CAREFGPGGASTNEKLFF.

This clone appeared a few times. The chain has TRBV5-1 and TRBJ2-7, with TRBD2 identical over 7 bases. Germline loops: CDR1 SGHRS, CDR2 YFSETQ. Trimming cost V 0 bases and J 5 bases; bases outside gene matches: 8. This CDR3 contains 15 residues. CDR3 sequence: CASSLGGGSTNEQYF. The CDR3 DNA reads TGCGCCAGCAGCTTGGGGGGCGGGAGTACGAACGAGCAGTACTTC.

The V gene is TRBV10-1, the J gene TRBJ2-5; 11 nucleotides align to TRBD1. V was pared by 2 bases and J by 6 bases, with 5 bases of the junction left unmatched. The CDR3 consists of 15 residues. Germline V gives CDR1 WNHNN, CDR2 SYGVQD (reference sequence). CDR3 amino acids: CASSEGQGAQKTQYF. DNA of the CDR3: TGCGCCAGCAGTGAGGGACAGGGGGCGCAGAAGACCCAGTACTTC.

The chain combines TRBV5-1 with TRBJ1-3, with 9 bases that match TRBD1. V lost 4 bases and J lost 3; bases outside the gene matches: 5. Germline V lookup: CDR1 SGHRS, CDR2 YFSETQ. The CDR3 sequence is 15 residues long. The DNA for the CDR3 is TGCGCCAGCAGCATAGGACAGGGGATTGGAAACACCATATATTTT. Amino acid sequence: CASSIGQGIGNTIYF.

This rearrangement joins TRBV11-2 to TRBJ2-5; D possibly corresponds to TRBD1 (5 bases). V lost 2 bases, J lost 4 bases, and 11 bases lay in between. Per germline, CDR1 SGHAT and CDR2 FQNNGV. This CDR3 spans 14 amino acids. CDR3 sequence reads: CASSLNRSPETQYF. CDR3 DNA: TGTGCCAGCAGCTTAAACAGGTCCCCAGAGACCCAGTACTTC.

The chain joins TRBV5-6 to TRBJ2-7; 11 bases align to TRBD2. Trimming at V came to 1 base and at J to 3 bases, leaving 9 bases not matched to a gene. Germline V gives CDR1 SGHDT, CDR2 YYEEEE. The CDR3 length is 17 residues. The CDR3 is CASSLRIGLAGDYEQYF. The CDR3 coding sequence is TGTGCCAGCAGCTTGCGTATTGGACTAGCGGGTGACTACGAGCAGTACTTC.

V is TRBV12-5 and J is TRBJ1-5, with TRBD1 identical over 7 bases. With 7 bases clipped from V and 2 bases from J, the junction kept 8 bases outside the gene matches. The CDR3 loop spans 15 amino acids. The germline V gene encodes CDR1 LGHNT and CDR2 FRNRAP. This CDR3 reads CASAPGTAGNQPQHF. CDR3 nucleotide sequence: TGTGCTAGTGCTCCCGGGACAGCAGGCAATCAGCCCCAGCATTTT.

In DNA form, the CDR3 reads TGTGCCAGCAGCCAAGGGGGCCGCTCTGGAAACACCATATATTTT. Protein: CASSQGGRSGNTIYF. The genes are TRBV3-1 (or the pseudogene TRBV3-2) and TRBJ1-3; TRBD1 might be the D (5 bases). This CDR3 region has 15 residues. V was clipped by 1 base and J by 0 bases, with 7 bases between them. The germline gives CDR1 LGHDT, CDR2 YNNKEL (reference sequence).

The rearrangement links TRBV19 to TRBJ1-5, with TRBD1 identical over 8 bases. Germline values: CDR1 LNHDA, CDR2 SQIVND (reference sequence). V gave up 6 bases and J gave up 5 bases; unmatched junction bases: 9. The CDR3 length is 15 residues. The chain's CDR3 is CASRPDRANYQPQHF. Written as DNA, the CDR3 is TGTGCCAGTAGACCGGACAGGGCCAATTATCAGCCCCAGCATTTT.

CDR3 sequence reads: CASSEGSRGPGELFF. CDR3 DNA: TGTGCCAGCAGTGAAGGGAGTAGAGGCCCCGGGGAGCTGTTTTTT. J is TRBJ2-2 and V is TRBV2; no clear D. Trimming shortened V by 1 base and J by 6 bases, and 12 bases separated the two germline ends. The length of the CDR3 is 15 residues. Germline V gene lookup returns CDR1 SNHLY and CDR2 FYNNEI.

A word on this clone: Distinct nucleotide sequences in the sample also encode this CDR3. The chain carries TRBV5-1 and TRBJ1-5, with D possibly TRBD1 on 5 matching bases. The CDR3 is made up of 13 amino acids. Trimming removed 2 bases at V and 5 bases at J, with 8 bases between. Germline CDR1 reads SGHRS; CDR2 reads YFSETQ. CDR3 DNA sequence: TGCGCCAGCAGCTTAAGGGGCGATCAGCCCCAGCATTTT. This gives the protein CASSLRGDQPQHF.